This entry lists 22 T cell receptor beta chains sequenced from one sample in a study of OX40 agonist ivuxolimab in advanced cancers. Data came from immunoSEQ multiplex PCR; TCRdb stores just in-frame clones and leaves some out. The table has tens of thousands of clones, roughly 91% seen once; the top ten hold around 0.45%. This specimen was CD4+ or CD8+ T cells sorted from blood, taken in a trial of the OX40 agonist ivuxolimab. These TCRs come from an adult with an advanced solid tumor such as melanoma, head and neck, liver or kidney cancer.

This chain uses TRBV5-1 with TRBJ2-1; D remains ambiguous. Trimming left V 0 bases short and J 4 bases short, with 5 bases between. This CDR3 comprises 13 residues. In germline, CDR1 is SGHRS, CDR2 YFSETQ. The CDR3 sequence is CASSLELYNEQFF. As DNA, the CDR3 is TGCGCCAGCAGCTTGGAGCTTTACAATGAGCAGTTCTTC. Combining the CDR3 with reference TRBV5-1 and TRBJ2-1 gives the whole variable domain KAGVTQTPRYLIKTRGQQVTLSCSPISGHRSVSWYQQTPGQGLQFLFEYFSETQRNKGNFPGRFSGRQFSNSRSEMNVSTLELGDSALYLCASSLELYNEQFFGPGTRLTVL.

The V and J genes are TRBV2 and TRBJ2-7; D is undetermined. Trimming took off 7 bases at V and 3 bases at J, with 13 bases between the two ends. Germline V CDR1 and CDR2: SNHLY, FYNNEI. The CDR3 is 13 amino acids. The CDR3 here is CASTWNRGYEQYF. The CDR3 bases are TGTGCCAGCACTTGGAACAGAGGCTACGAGCAGTACTTC.

V usage is TRBV5-1 and J usage is TRBJ2-5; D assignment may be TRBD1 or TRBD2 (5 bases each). V lost 4 bases, J lost 5 bases, and 15 bases lay in between. The germline V gene has CDR1 SGHRS and CDR2 YFSETQ. CDR3 length equals 14 residues. The CDR3 DNA reads as TGCGCCAGCAGCCTGGACGGGGCCGGGGAGACCCAGTACTTC. This gives the protein CASSLDGAGETQYF.

The CDR3 nucleotides are TGTGCCAGCAGCGAACAGGGGAGGGAGGACACTGAAGCTTTCTTT. Amino acids: CASSEQGREDTEAFF. V and J are TRBV7-9 and TRBJ1-1; 7 bases match TRBD1. Germline CDR1 SEHNR, CDR2 FQNEAQ (reference sequence). The CDR3 loop spans 15 amino acids. V was clipped by 5 bases and J by 3 bases; unmatched bases: 9.

The CDR3 region is CASLRAVPPYEQYF. CDR3 DNA: TGTGCCAGCCTCAGGGCAGTCCCCCCCTACGAGCAGTACTTC. The chain links TRBV6-6 to TRBJ2-7, with D perhaps matching TRBD1 (5 bases). Germline assignment: CDR1 MNHNY and CDR2 SVGAGI (reference sequence). The CDR3 runs 14 residues. V shed 8 bases and J shed 2 bases, with 16 bases lying between them.

V and J are TRBV27 and TRBJ2-7; possible D gene TRBD1, 6 bases. Between the trimmed V and J ends, which lost 3 bases and 3 bases, there was a span of 12 bases. This CDR3 has 14 amino acids. Germline CDR1 MNHEY, CDR2 SMNVEV (reference sequence). CDR3 bases: TGTGCCAGCAGTTTTACAGGGCCCCTCTACGAGCAGTACTTC. Protein: CASSFTGPLYEQYF.

This clone was detected only a few times. This rearrangement joins TRBV5-6 to TRBJ1-6; D gene unclear. The CDR3 has 18 residues. CDR1 SGHDT and CDR2 YYEEEE come from the germline V gene. V lost 4 bases and J lost 9, with 26 bases in between. CDR3 region: CASSTVGFWAQEASPLHF. The DNA for the CDR3 is TGTGCCAGCAGCACCGTGGGGTTTTGGGCGCAGGAGGCTTCACCCCTCCACTTT.

This chain connects TRBV13 to TRBJ1-3, with a weak D call TRBD1 (5 bases). Germline V gene lookup returns CDR1 PRHDT and CDR2 FYEKMQ (reference sequence). The CDR3 sequence is 15 residues long. With 5 bases removed from V and 2 bases from J, the gap between germline ends came to 13 bases. This CDR3 reads CASSGGPGPGNTIYF. CDR3 nucleotides: TGTGCCAGCAGCGGAGGCCCGGGACCTGGAAACACCATATATTTT. The full variable domain, its missing parts supplied by reference TRBV13 and TRBJ1-3, is AAGVIQSPRHLIKEKRETATLKCYPIPRHDTVYWYQQGPGQDPQFLISFYEKMQSDKGSIPDRFSAQQFSDYHSELNMSSLELGDSALYFCASSGGPGPGNTIYFGEGSWLTVV.

The CDR3, as DNA: TGTGCCAGCACCGAGGGATCCGGAAACACCATATATTTT. Translating it yields CASTEGSGNTIYF. The J gene is TRBJ1-3, the V gene TRBV2; no firm D call. The CDR3 runs 13 residues. CDR1 is SNHLY and CDR2 is FYNNEI in the germline V gene. Trimming left V 7 bases short and J 4 bases short, with 11 bases between.

The J gene is TRBJ1-2, the V gene TRBV2; TRBD1 aligns across 7 bases. This CDR3 region has 12 residues. After removal of 7 bases from V and 7 bases from J, the junction contained 6 bases not matched to a gene. The germline CDR1 and CDR2 sequences are SNHLY and FYNNEI. CDR3 nucleotide sequence: TGTGCCAGCATTACGGACAGGAGTGGCTACACCTTC. Protein product: CASITDRSGYTF.

The rearrangement links TRBV11-1 to TRBJ1-1; 7 bases align to TRBD1. Germline V lookup: CDR1 SGHAT, CDR2 FQDESV (reference sequence). V lost 4 bases, J lost 0 bases, and 5 bases stayed unmatched. This CDR3 contains 15 residues. CDR3 in amino acids: CASSYRDSLNTEAFF. Written as DNA, the CDR3 is TGTGCCAGCAGCTATCGGGACAGCCTGAACACTGAAGCTTTCTTT.

This chain connects TRBV27 to TRBJ1-6; 7 nucleotides agree with TRBD1. This CDR3 comprises 15 residues. CDR1 is MNHEY, CDR2 SMNVEV, per germline (reference sequence). Trimming cost V 0 bases and J 9 bases; bases outside gene matches: 5. The CDR3 sequence is CASSLSRGQLSPLHF. The CDR3, as DNA: TGTGCCAGCAGTTTATCGCGGGGACAGCTTTCACCCCTCCACTTT.

This chain links TRBV10-3 with TRBJ1-2; weak D call: TRBD1 (6 bases). Trimming removed 2 bases at V and 2 bases at J, with 6 bases between. Germline assignment: CDR1 ENHRY and CDR2 SYGVKD. This CDR3 contains 13 residues. The chain's CDR3 is CAISEGTNYGYTF. The CDR3 DNA sequence: TGTGCCATCAGTGAGGGGACAAACTATGGCTACACCTTC.

This sequence joins TRBV11-2 and TRBJ2-3, with D unclear. CDR1 is SGHAT and CDR2 is FQNNGV in the germline V gene. Trimming shortened V by 5 bases and J by 5 bases, and 11 bases separated the two germline ends. The CDR3 spans 13 residues. CDR3 in DNA: TGTGCCAGCAGCACACGACTTCTAGATACGCAGTATTTT. It yields the protein CASSTRLLDTQYF.

CDR3 in DNA: TGTGCCAGTAGTATAGGGCGGATCGCTAGCACAGATACGCAGTATTTT. It translates to CASSIGRIASTDTQYF. V is TRBV19 and J is TRBJ2-3; D call uncertain. Germline values: CDR1 LNHDA, CDR2 SQIVND (reference sequence). The CDR3 is 16 residues long. V gave up 1 base and J gave up 0 bases, with 11 bases separating them.

This sequence joins TRBV18 and TRBJ1-1; D perhaps matches TRBD1 (6 bases). Deletions cut 2 bases from V and 4 bases from J, with 11 bases between. Germline-derived CDR1 and CDR2 are KGHSH and LQKENI. The CDR3 runs to 14 residues. Here the CDR3 DNA reads TGTGCCAGCTCACCAAGGGCAGGGGTCACTGAAGCTTTCTTT. It specifies CASSPRAGVTEAFF.

Only a few counts were recorded for this clone. The V gene is TRBV5-6, the J gene TRBJ2-7; 7 nucleotides line up with TRBD2. The CDR3 extends over 16 amino acids. CDR1 is SGHDT and CDR2 is YYEEEE in the germline V gene. V was clipped by 4 bases and J by 6 bases; unmatched bases: 16. In DNA form, the CDR3 reads TGTGCCAGCAGCCCGGCGGGGGACGCGATGTTTGCCGAGCAGTACTTC. Protein: CASSPAGDAMFAEQYF. Full variable domain (rest looked up from reference TRBV5-6 and TRBJ2-7): DAGVTQSPTHLIKTRGQQVTLRCSPKSGHDTVSWYQQALGQGPQFIFQYYEEEERQRGNFPDRFSGHQFPNYSSELNVNALLLGDSALYLCASSPAGDAMFAEQYFGPGTRLTVT.

The CDR3 region has the DNA TGTGCCAGCAGCTTCGGACAGGGCAATGAGCAGTTCTTC. Translating it yields CASSFGQGNEQFF. The rearrangement links TRBV9 to TRBJ2-1; TRBD1 matches 8 bases. Germline CDR1 SGDLS, CDR2 YYNGEE. J gave up 6 bases and V 4 bases, and 3 bases lay outside the gene matches. The CDR3 covers 13 residues.

This sequence joins TRBV19 and TRBJ2-3; D might be TRBD2 (5 bases). Germline lookup yields CDR1 LNHDA and CDR2 SQIVND (reference sequence). V dropped 6 bases and J dropped 0 bases, with 10 bases sitting between them. The CDR3 consists of 14 residues. The CDR3 region is CASRSGSSTDTQYF. The CDR3 DNA is TGTGCCAGTAGATCGGGGTCCAGCACAGATACGCAGTATTTT.

The rearrangement uses TRBV5-1 and TRBJ1-1; 7 bases agree with TRBD1. Germline V gene data show CDR1 as SGHRS and CDR2 as YFSETQ. With 4 bases clipped from V and 3 bases from J, the junction kept 9 bases outside the gene matches. This CDR3 spans 15 amino acids. The DNA for the CDR3 is TGCGCCAGCAGCCTTGGCGCCGGGACAGACACTGAAGCTTTCTTT. Residues: CASSLGAGTDTEAFF.

This chain connects TRBV2 to TRBJ2-3, with D possibly called TRBD1 or TRBD2 (5 bases each). Germline assignment: CDR1 SNHLY and CDR2 FYNNEI. V lost 3 bases to trimming and J lost 0 bases, with 7 bases between them. CDR3 length: 14 residues. In DNA, the CDR3 is TGTGCCAGCAGTGAGTGGGGGAGCACAGATACGCAGTATTTT. It translates to CASSEWGSTDTQYF.

The chain uses TRBV5-4 and TRBJ2-2, with D possibly being TRBD1 (6 bases). Germline V lookup: CDR1 SGHNT, CDR2 YYREEE (reference sequence). The CDR3 runs 17 residues. The V end lost 1 base, the J end lost 6 bases, and 19 bases lay between the germline ends. This CDR3 is CASSLYVRSGAAGELFF. The CDR3 nucleotides read TGTGCCAGCAGCTTGTATGTAAGATCAGGGGCAGCCGGGGAGCTGTTTTTT.